The clone carrying this T cell receptor beta chain showed up just a few times. There are 17 residues in the CDR3. Germline loops: CDR1 SGHTA, CDR2 FQGNSA. V lost 2 bases, J lost 0 bases, and 14 bases lay in between. The source of the sample is a study of blood T cells in healthy people across ages. Together with a sample-barcoded 5' primer, a J-beta primer mix was included in a second PCR lasting about 7 to 12 cycles. A single record per CDR3 protein comes from TCRdb applying MiXCR to the 5' RACE reads. This table holds 780,000 or so distinct CDR3 sequences, around a quarter found once. These data were likewise used in another study, on T cells of mothers and their children.

The sequenced sample consisted of blood. V and J are TRBV7-2 and TRBJ1-3; TRBD1 might be the D (5 bases). The sequence was collected from a boy aged 10-17 years in good health. The chain's CDR3 is CASSLKVAGSSGNTIYF. The CDR3 coding sequence is TGTGCCAGCAGCTTAAAGGTGGCAGGGAGCTCTGGAAACACCATATATTTT.